A selection of T cell receptor beta chains follows, all from one sample in a study of regulatory T cells in long-lasting Graves disease. Via MiXCR, TCRdb re-called the multiplex PCR reads, giving one row per CDR3 protein. The data contain approximately 540,000 distinct CDR3 sequences, around 12% of them singletons. These data were likewise used in another study, on T cells in Graves' hyperthyroidism and ophthalmopathy.

The material was peripheral blood mononuclear cells (PBMCs), obtained at new diagnosis, from a patient treated with antithyroid drugs. The source of these receptors is a woman in her twenties or thirties with Graves disease. The CDR3 runs from the conserved cysteine through the conserved F or W.

v_gene	CDR3aa
TRBV20-1	CSARVQTGGSLHF
TRBV12-3/TRBV12-4	CASSLGTGTGANVLTF
TRBV28	CASSRPHASYEQYF
TRBV19	CASSTGDFLSYEQYF
TRBV5-5	CASSLQGRDEKLFF
TRBV6-2/TRBV6-3	CASSYWGGTNEKLFF
TRBV12-3/TRBV12-4	CASCQLPPYNEQFF
TRBV18	CASSPSQGALSGNTIYF
TRBV5-1	CASRPLQGPEQYF
TRBV4-3	CASSQEKDNLSDGYTF
TRBV20-1	CSARERPENGYHNEQFF
TRBV19	CASSPTDRGRFLEAKNIQYF
TRBV6-1	CASRPVLAVTYEQYF
TRBV7-3	CASSVGLQETQYF
TRBV7-2	CASSLVLGQGFWTSVYNEQFF
TRBV24-1	CATSDTGEGSYEQYF
TRBV5-1	CASSLQGYEVNEQFF
TRBV24-1	CATSDASTSGRASEQFF
TRBV20-1	CSARTTGPQPQHF
TRBV29-1	CSVVPPQQDTQYF
TRBV6-1	CASTLHWVSYGYTF
TRBV30	CAWSVQGAGVQPQHF
TRBV7-3	CASSLVGSSSYNEQFF
TRBV6-5	CASSSATGHSNQPQHF
TRBV7-2	CASSLAFGQGYYEQYF
TRBV7-2	CASSLAGTSSGNTIYF
TRBV6-5	CASSSRRETDYEQYF
TRBV7-3	CASSVTGTTEQYF
TRBV2	CASNSGANVLTF
TRBV19	CASSTQTGGHTGELFF
TRBV6-5	CASSYRPGVNEQFF
TRBV6-4	CASSRSSGSGNEQFF
TRBV7-9	CASSLVISNYGYTF
TRBV4-3	CASSQDRPTHTTNEKLFF
TRBV20-1	CSASIRVAGGYTF
TRBV3-1	CASSQTTGGLAKNIQYF
TRBV20-1	CSASLRTQETQYF
TRBV6-2/TRBV6-3	CASRWKGPRINQPQHF
TRBV12-3/TRBV12-4	CASSFAMDTGELFF
TRBV5-1	CASSESSGNTIYF
TRBV28	CASSPGGPPNTEAFF
TRBV14	CASSRSGIYEQFF